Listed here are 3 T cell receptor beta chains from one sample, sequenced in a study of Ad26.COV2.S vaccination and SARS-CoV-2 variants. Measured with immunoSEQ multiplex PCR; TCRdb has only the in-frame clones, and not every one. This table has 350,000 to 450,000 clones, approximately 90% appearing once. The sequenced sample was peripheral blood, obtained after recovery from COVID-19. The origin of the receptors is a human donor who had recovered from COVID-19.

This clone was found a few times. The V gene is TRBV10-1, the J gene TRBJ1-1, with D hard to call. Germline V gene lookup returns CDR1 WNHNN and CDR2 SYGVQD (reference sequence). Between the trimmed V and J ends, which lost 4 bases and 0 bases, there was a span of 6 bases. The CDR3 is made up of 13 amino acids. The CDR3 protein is CASSVGLNTEAFF. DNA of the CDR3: TGCGCCAGCAGTGTCGGATTGAACACTGAAGCTTTCTTT.

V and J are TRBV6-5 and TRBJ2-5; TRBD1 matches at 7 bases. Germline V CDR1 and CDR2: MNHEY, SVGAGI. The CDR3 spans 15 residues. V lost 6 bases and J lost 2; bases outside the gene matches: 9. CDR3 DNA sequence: TGTGCCAGCAGACCCGGCGACAGGGATCAAGAGACCCAGTACTTC. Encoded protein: CASRPGDRDQETQYF.

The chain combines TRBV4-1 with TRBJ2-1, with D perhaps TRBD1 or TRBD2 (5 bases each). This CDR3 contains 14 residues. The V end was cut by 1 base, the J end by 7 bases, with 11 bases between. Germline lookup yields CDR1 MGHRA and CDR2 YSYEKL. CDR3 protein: CASSQVIWGNEQFF. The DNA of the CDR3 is TGCGCCAGCAGCCAAGTTATATGGGGGAATGAGCAGTTCTTC.